This paragraph reports one T cell receptor beta chain. As yet, its antigen is unknown. TCR beta rearrangements were amplified from peripheral blood genomic DNA. This specimen comes from a study of T cell repertoires in aging, cancer and after chemotherapy. About the research overall: Clear clonal overlap appeared across healthy donor samples taken over several months to years. Study-wide points: In each cancer cohort, median generation probability increased across chemotherapy, suggesting thymic output rebounded. Untreated cancer patients had significantly lower blood TCR diversity than age-matched healthy donors.

Multiplex touch-down PCR with TRB-A/B primers amplified rearranged V-D-J TRB sequences. A single record per CDR3 protein comes from TCRdb applying MiXCR to the multiplex PCR reads. The profile shows about 8,700 distinct CDR3 sequences, 32% of them singletons. The specimen was blood. The source of this sequence is a human donor in good health.

Here the CDR3 DNA reads TGTGCCAGCAGCCGGGGAGTAGCGGGATTCTCGGGTACGCAGTATTTT. As protein: CASSRGVAGFSGTQYF. This chain connects TRBV7-2 to TRBJ2-3; TRBD2 aligns across 8 bases. The CDR3 length is 16 residues. V lost 5 bases, J lost 8 bases, and 15 bases stayed unmatched. CDR1 SGHTA and CDR2 FQGNSA come from the germline V gene.